One sample yielded the 20 T cell receptor beta chains listed below, sequenced in a study of Ad26.COV2.S vaccination and SARS-CoV-2 variants listed by TCRdb under 2021. Per the publication, the treatment or condition label means: roughly 19 received Ad26.COV2.S at low or high dose, single or two shots; roughly five received placebo; per-sample allocation not given. Repertoires of vaccine and placebo recipients were sequenced from samples collected on day 63 after the first injection. Libraries were built with the immunoSEQ multiplex PCR assay. Held by TCRdb, this immuneACCESS table contains in-frame sequences only and omits some clones. Under half of the omission traces to an unresolved V gene where checked; the cause of the rest is unknown. Within this sample are around 420,000 clones, with roughly 90% of them counted one time only. Jointly, the top ten make up 3.6% of the sample. Sequencing used peripheral blood, obtained in a trial of Ad26.COV2.S vaccine versus placebo. Source of these receptors: a person between 18 and 65 years old who received the Ad26.COV2.S COVID-19 vaccine or a placebo.

The chain joins TRBV3-1 (or the pseudogene TRBV3-2) to TRBJ1-2, with 10 nucleotides matching TRBD1. The V gene end was trimmed by 2 bases and the J gene end by 5 bases; junction bases not matched to a gene: 2. Germline V gene sequence: CDR1 LGHDT, CDR2 YNNKEL (reference sequence). The CDR3 runs to 14 residues. The CDR3 protein is CASSQPGQGYGYTF. The CDR3 region has the DNA TGTGCCAGCAGCCAACCGGGACAGGGGTATGGCTACACCTTC.

The chain uses TRBV5-5 and TRBJ2-3; D possibly corresponds to TRBD2 (5 bases). Per the germline V gene, CDR1 is SGHKS and CDR2 is YYEKEE (reference sequence). Trimming took off 0 bases at V and 4 bases at J, with 21 bases between the two ends. The CDR3 totals 18 residues. In nucleotides, the CDR3 is TGTGCCAGCAGCTTGGATGCGGTCGCGGGCCGCACGTCAGATACGCAGTATTTT. This sequence encodes CASSLDAVAGRTSDTQYF.

V gene TRBV6-5 combines with J gene TRBJ1-1, with a possible D match to TRBD1 (6 bases). CDR1 and CDR2 (germline): MNHEY, SVGAGI. Trimming shortened V by 0 bases and J by 0 bases, and 8 bases separated the two germline ends. This CDR3 contains 15 residues. CDR3 region: CASSYSRTVNTEAFF. The CDR3 DNA is TGTGCCAGCAGTTACTCCCGGACAGTGAACACTGAAGCTTTCTTT.

This clone turned up a few times. The chain employs TRBV7-2 and TRBJ2-3; D is perhaps TRBD1 or TRBD2 (5 bases each). The germline CDR1 and CDR2 sequences are SGHTA and FQGNSA. V lost 5 bases and J 0 bases, leaving 15 bases between the germline ends. The CDR3 sequence is 16 residues long. CDR3 DNA: TGTGCCAGCAGCACCAGTCCGGGACCCAGCACAGATACGCAGTATTTT. It yields the protein CASSTSPGPSTDTQYF.

V usage is TRBV30 and J usage is TRBJ1-4, with 7 bases fitting TRBD1. The length of the CDR3 is 16 residues. The V and J ends lost 4 bases and 1 base, in that order; junction bases with no gene match: 9. CDR1 and CDR2 from the germline V gene are GTSNPN and SVGIG (reference sequence). The CDR3 region has the DNA TGTGCCTGGACAAGAGGAGGGGGCCGAACTAATGAAAAACTGTTTTTT. It translates to CAWTRGGGRTNEKLFF.

This rearrangement joins TRBV21-1 to TRBJ1-4. TRBV21-1 has pseudogene status. This CDR3 is built from 15 residues. The CDR3 spells CASSKEVPIGEKLFF. CDR3 coding DNA: TGTGCCAGCAGCAAAGAGGTCCCTATAGGAGAAAAACTGTTTTTT.

About this clone: The same CDR3 is also encoded by other DNA sequences in this sample. The rearrangement uses TRBV2 and TRBJ1-4; D is undetermined. V lost 4 bases, J lost 7 bases, and 4 bases lay in between. CDR1 is SNHLY and CDR2 is FYNNEI in the germline V gene. CDR3 length: 11 residues. This CDR3 reads CASSVTEKLFF. CDR3 nucleotides: TGTGCCAGCAGTGTAACTGAAAAACTGTTTTTT.

The chain is built from TRBV19 and TRBJ2-1; unclear D gene. CDR3 length equals 11 residues. Germline CDR1 is LNHDA and CDR2 is SQIVND (reference sequence). Trimming took off 4 bases at V and 10 bases at J, with 8 bases between the two ends. CDR3 sequence reads: CASSTGVEQFF. The CDR3 nucleotides are TGTGCCAGTAGTACTGGGGTGGAGCAGTTCTTC.

This chain uses TRBV9 with TRBJ2-7, with 7 bases aligning to TRBD1. The CDR3 is 16 residues long. J gave up 0 bases and V 4 bases, and 10 bases lay outside the gene matches. CDR1 is SGDLS and CDR2 is YYNGEE in the germline V gene. CDR3 residues: CASSPHGTAASYEQYF. The CDR3 DNA reads as TGTGCCAGCAGCCCGCACGGGACAGCAGCCTCCTACGAGCAGTACTTC.

This clone was counted a few times. J is TRBJ2-2 and V is TRBV5-1; D is possibly TRBD1 (6 bases). V lost 1 base to trimming and J lost 1 base, with 11 bases between them. Germline loops: CDR1 SGHRS, CDR2 YFSETQ. There are 16 residues in the CDR3. CDR3 amino acids: CASSLTGGLNTGELFF. The CDR3 bases are TGCGCCAGCAGCTTGACTGGGGGCTTGAACACCGGGGAGCTGTTTTTT.

The chain carries TRBV18 and TRBJ2-7, with D uncertain. Germline CDR1 and CDR2: KGHSH and LQKENI. The V end was cut by 4 bases, the J end by 0 bases, with 4 bases between. The CDR3 extends over 12 amino acids. CDR3 region: CASSQSSYEQYF. The CDR3 coding sequence is TGTGCCAGCTCACAGAGCTCCTACGAGCAGTACTTC.

The V and J genes are TRBV9 and TRBJ1-2; no clear D. CDR3 length: 16 residues. V was shortened by 0 bases and J by 2 bases, with 14 bases between the two germline ends. Germline V gene data show CDR1 as SGDLS and CDR2 as YYNGEE. The CDR3: CASSVADSGWNYGYTF. The CDR3 DNA sequence: TGTGCCAGCAGCGTAGCAGACTCGGGGTGGAACTATGGCTACACCTTC.

V is TRBV7-2 and J is TRBJ2-3; D remains ambiguous. The CDR3 spans 13 residues. Germline V gives CDR1 SGHTA, CDR2 FQGNSA. V lost 0 bases and J 2 bases, leaving 3 bases between the germline ends. The CDR3 loop is CASSLAPTDTQYF. CDR3 coding DNA: TGTGCCAGCAGCTTAGCGCCCACAGATACGCAGTATTTT. The whole variable domain, remainder taken from reference TRBV7-2 and TRBJ2-3, is GAGVSQSPSNKVTEKGKDVELRCDPISGHTALYWYRQSLGQGLEFLIYFQGNSAPDKSGLPSDRFSAERTGGSVSTLTIQRTQQEDSAVYLCASSLAPTDTQYFGPGTRLTVL.

The V gene is TRBV4-3, the J gene TRBJ2-7; no definite D call. Germline CDR1 is LGHNA and CDR2 is YSLEER. With 1 base removed from V and 4 bases from J, the gap between germline ends came to 17 bases. The CDR3 length is 16 residues. In nucleotides, the CDR3 is TGCGCCAGCAGCCAAGTAGATCAGCGAGGTCGTTACGAGCAGTACTTC. Translation: CASSQVDQRGRYEQYF.

This clone has only a few counts. The rearrangement uses TRBV6-1 and TRBJ2-6; D unresolved. The V end was cut by 0 bases, the J end by 1 base, with 4 bases between. This CDR3 contains 15 residues. Germline lookup yields CDR1 MNHNS and CDR2 SASEGT. CDR3 sequence (DNA): TGTGCCAGCAGTGAAGCAGCGTCTGGGGCCAACGTCCTGACTTTC. Translation: CASSEAASGANVLTF.

The rearrangement joins TRBV5-4 to TRBJ2-7, with 9 bases aligning to TRBD2. There are 15 residues in the CDR3. Germline CDR1 SGHNT, CDR2 YYREEE (reference sequence). After removal of 0 bases from V and 3 bases from J, the junction contained 4 bases not matched to a gene. The CDR3 here is CASSLVVAGVYEQYF. CDR3 sequence (DNA): TGTGCCAGCAGCTTGGTCGTAGCGGGGGTCTACGAGCAGTACTTC.

The chain uses TRBV18 and TRBJ1-4; 7 bases are shared with TRBD1. This CDR3 has 16 amino acids. V shed 0 bases and J 2 bases; nucleotides not matched to a gene: 3. Germline CDR1 is KGHSH and CDR2 is LQKENI. The CDR3 loop is CASSPPRQGTNEKLFF. The CDR3 DNA reads as TGTGCCAGCTCACCACCAAGACAGGGTACTAATGAAAAACTGTTTTTT.

The chain links TRBV6-5 to TRBJ2-2; D might be TRBD1 (5 bases). V lost 7 bases and J 0 bases, leaving 9 bases between the germline ends. Germline CDR1 MNHEY, CDR2 SVGAGI. The CDR3 sequence is 14 residues long. The CDR3 reads CASNEGANTGELFF. The CDR3 DNA follows: TGTGCCAGCAACGAAGGGGCGAACACCGGGGAGCTGTTTTTT.

This clone was counted once. The chain couples TRBV15 to TRBJ2-1, with D unresolved. Per germline, CDR1 LNHNV and CDR2 YYDKDF (reference sequence). The CDR3 totals 13 residues. V was cut by 3 bases and J by 5 bases, with 8 bases left in between. The CDR3 nucleotides read TGTGCCACCAGCAGCCCCTATAACAATGAGCAGTTCTTC. Protein product: CATSSPYNNEQFF.

This sequence joins TRBV29-1 and TRBJ2-5, with 10 bases fitting TRBD2. The CDR3 consists of 17 residues. Germline V gene sequence: CDR1 SQVTM, CDR2 ANQGSEA. V lost 6 bases and J lost 1; bases outside the gene matches: 14. CDR3 sequence (DNA): TGCAGCGTCGCCAACCTCGCTAGCGGGGGACCCCAAGAGACCCAGTACTTC. Translating it yields CSVANLASGGPQETQYF.